One sample yielded the 19 T cell receptor beta chains listed below, sequenced in a study of shared clonotypes between healthy human individuals. Only in-frame clones appear in the TCRdb table, and some are missing; sequencing was by immunoSEQ multiplex PCR. The table records about 1.5 million clones, 96% of them present only once. What was sequenced was naive CD4+ T cells sorted from blood. Subset of the sample: CD45RA+ positively selected. These receptors all come from a man aged 25-45 years in good health.

The chain recombines TRBV28 with TRBJ2-4, with D perhaps TRBD2 (6 bases). The CDR3 is 14 residues long. CDR1 is MDHEN, CDR2 SYDVKM, per germline. Trimming cost V 5 bases and J 4 bases, with 12 bases left between them. The CDR3 protein is CASSPPGEKNIQYF. CDR3 in DNA: TGTGCCAGCAGTCCCCCGGGGGAAAAAAACATTCAGTACTTC.

This clone was found a few times. The chain employs TRBV18 and TRBJ2-1; the D is unclear. The germline CDR1 and CDR2 sequences are KGHSH and LQKENI. Trimming stripped 6 bases from V and 1 base from J, with 13 bases between. CDR3 length equals 15 residues. The CDR3 spells CASSPRDQSYNEQFF. The CDR3 DNA is TGTGCCAGCTCCCCAAGAGACCAATCCTACAATGAGCAGTTCTTC. Supplemented by reference TRBV18 and TRBJ2-1, the full variable domain reads NAGVMQNPRHLVRRRGQEARLRCSPMKGHSHVYWYRQLPEEGLKFMVYLQKENIIDESGMPKERFSAEFPKEGPSILRIQQVVRGDSAAYFCASSPRDQSYNEQFFGPGTRLTVL.

V and J are TRBV30 and TRBJ1-5; D not resolved. Germline CDR1 and CDR2: GTSNPN and SVGIG (reference sequence). There are 14 residues in the CDR3. The V and J ends lost 3 bases and 2 bases respectively, with 11 bases between them. CDR3 loop: CAWSRARGNQPQHF. The CDR3 region has the DNA TGTGCCTGGAGCCGCGCAAGAGGCAATCAGCCCCAGCATTTT.

J is TRBJ2-7 and V is TRBV21-1; whether TRBD1, the table's D call, matches the DNA was not checked. TRBV21-1 is noted as a pseudogene. This CDR3 contains 15 residues. The CDR3 here is CASSDPGAESYEQYF. As DNA, the CDR3 is TGTGCCAGCAGCGACCCAGGGGCGGAAAGCTACGAGCAGTACTTC.

This sequence joins TRBV18 and TRBJ1-1, with no clear D. V was cut by 1 base and J by 0 bases, with 9 bases left in between. Germline assignment: CDR1 KGHSH and CDR2 LQKENI. This CDR3 has 15 residues. The CDR3 reads CASSPQRLVNTEAFF. The CDR3 DNA reads as TGTGCCAGCTCACCACAACGCCTCGTGAACACTGAAGCTTTCTTT. Filled out from reference TRBV18 and TRBJ1-1, the complete variable domain reads NAGVMQNPRHLVRRRGQEARLRCSPMKGHSHVYWYRQLPEEGLKFMVYLQKENIIDESGMPKERFSAEFPKEGPSILRIQQVVRGDSAAYFCASSPQRLVNTEAFFGQGTRLTVV.

This sequence joins TRBV5-1 and TRBJ2-2; the D is unclear. Germline V gives CDR1 SGHRS, CDR2 YFSETQ. The CDR3 has 12 amino acids. Trimming removed 0 bases from V and 7 bases from J, with 4 bases in between. The DNA for the CDR3 is TGCGCCAGCAGCTTGGCCCTCGGGGAGCTGTTTTTT. It encodes CASSLALGELFF.

V is TRBV5-4 and J is TRBJ2-1; 7 bases align to TRBD2. Germline trimming cut 7 bases from V and 6 bases from J; bases unmatched to any gene: 13. Per the germline V gene, CDR1 is SGHNT and CDR2 is YYREEE (reference sequence). This CDR3 is built from 15 residues. CDR3: CASRSGTVSVNEQFF. Written as DNA, the CDR3 is TGTGCCAGCCGGAGCGGGACCGTTTCGGTCAATGAGCAGTTCTTC. The full variable domain, with the rest looked up from reference TRBV5-4 and TRBJ2-1, is ETGVTQSPTHLIKTRGQQVTLRCSSQSGHNTVSWYQQALGQGPQFIFQYYREEENGRGNFPPRFSGLQFPNYSSELNVNALELDDSALYLCASRSGTVSVNEQFFGPGTRLTVL.

V and J are TRBV28 and TRBJ1-3; no definite D call. CDR1 MDHEN and CDR2 SYDVKM come from the germline V gene. Trimming pared 2 bases from V and 8 bases from J, leaving 7 bases between. The CDR3 sequence is 12 residues long. CDR3 residues: CASSLLSDTIYF. The CDR3 DNA is TGTGCCAGCAGTTTACTCAGTGACACCATATATTTT.

The gene calls are TRBV7-9 and TRBJ2-5; D is perhaps TRBD2 (6 bases). Per the germline V gene, CDR1 is SEHNR and CDR2 is FQNEAQ (reference sequence). The CDR3 sequence is 15 residues long. The V and J ends lost 4 bases and 5 bases respectively, with 17 bases between them. Here the CDR3 reads CASSSGRTASETQYF. The CDR3 region has the DNA TGTGCCAGCAGCTCAGGGAGGACGGCGTCGGAGACCCAGTACTTC. Full variable domain (remainder filled in from reference TRBV7-9 and TRBJ2-5): DTGVSQNPRHKITKRGQNVTFRCDPISEHNRLYWYRQTLGQGPEFLTYFQNEAQLEKSRLLSDRFSAERPKGSFSTLEIQRTEQGDSAMYLCASSSGRTASETQYFGPGTRLLVL.

V usage is TRBV5-1 and J usage is TRBJ2-3, with 7 bases lining up with TRBD2. The germline V gene encodes CDR1 SGHRS and CDR2 YFSETQ. The V segment lost 0 bases and the J segment 3 bases; nucleotides outside the gene matches: 4. The CDR3 covers 15 residues. CDR3 nucleotides: TGCGCCAGCAGCTTGGGTGGACTAGGGACAGATACGCAGTATTTT. Its protein is CASSLGGLGTDTQYF.

This sequence joins TRBV6-1 and TRBJ2-7, with D maybe TRBD2 (5 bases). In germline, CDR1 is MNHNS, CDR2 SASEGT. Trimming removed 4 bases at V and 2 bases at J, with 21 bases between. CDR3 size: 17 residues. The DNA for the CDR3 is TGTGCCAGCAGTGTCCGCGCGGGTGGCGGCCGTCCCTACGAGCAGTACTTC. Protein: CASSVRAGGGRPYEQYF.

The J gene is TRBJ2-6, the V gene TRBV2; D is perhaps TRBD1 (6 bases). Germline-derived CDR1 and CDR2 are SNHLY and FYNNEI. The ends were cut back, 6 bases at V and 2 bases at J, with 17 bases in the middle. There are 17 residues in the CDR3. This CDR3 is CASSLTGIVAGANVLTF. CDR3 nucleotides: TGTGCCAGCAGCCTTACAGGGATAGTAGCTGGGGCCAACGTCCTGACTTTC.

V is TRBV9 and J is TRBJ1-4; weak D call: TRBD1 (5 bases). Trimming shortened V by 3 bases and J by 8 bases, and 17 bases separated the two germline ends. In germline, CDR1 is SGDLS, CDR2 YYNGEE. This CDR3 is 15 amino acids long. CDR3 sequence reads: CASSAVGTAGEKLFF. CDR3 sequence (DNA): TGTGCCAGCAGCGCTGTCGGGACGGCGGGCGAAAAACTGTTTTTT.

This chain links TRBV10-3 with TRBJ2-7, with TRBD2 matching 12 bases. The trim removed 6 bases at V and 3 bases at J, leaving 3 bases unmatched. Germline CDR1 reads ENHRY; CDR2 reads SYGVKD. The CDR3 sequence is 14 residues long. The CDR3 reads CAIRPGLAGYEQYF. The CDR3 DNA is TGTGCCATCAGGCCGGGACTAGCGGGCTACGAGCAGTACTTC.

The rearrangement joins TRBV7-3 to TRBJ2-1; tentative D call: TRBD1 (6 bases). Trimming took off 4 bases at V and 9 bases at J, with 19 bases between the two ends. The CDR3 consists of 15 residues. Germline V CDR1 and CDR2: SGHTA, FQGTGA. The CDR3 DNA reads as TGTGCCAGCAGCTCTCCAGGCGGTTTAGGGGGTGAGCAGTTCTTC. It codes for CASSSPGGLGGEQFF.

A note on this clone: Other nucleotide sequences in the sample specify the same CDR3. V and J are TRBV28 and TRBJ2-7; D is unresolved. CDR3 length: 11 amino acids. Trimming removed 7 bases from V and 1 base from J, with 5 bases in between. Germline CDR1 MDHEN, CDR2 SYDVKM. The CDR3 here is CASTGSYEQYF. CDR3 nucleotide sequence: TGTGCCAGCACCGGATCCTACGAGCAGTACTTC.

V is TRBV10-3 and J is TRBJ2-3; TRBD2 might be the D (6 bases). Germline assignment: CDR1 ENHRY and CDR2 SYGVKD. CDR3 length: 14 residues. V was shortened by 10 bases and J by 6 bases, with 20 bases between the two germline ends. The CDR3 DNA reads TGTGCCACAATTACCGGGACTCCTAGTGATACGCAGTATTTT. Translated: CATITGTPSDTQYF.

The CDR3 region is CASSHTTGTRNTGELFF. For the CDR3, the DNA is TGCGCCAGCAGTCATACAACGGGGACAAGGAACACCGGGGAGCTGTTTTTT. The gene calls are TRBV23-1 and TRBJ2-2; the D gene is possibly TRBD1 (6 bases). TRBV23-1 is an ORF; its function is uncertain. The ends were cut back, 3 bases at V and 1 base at J, with 15 bases in the middle. This CDR3 comprises 17 residues.

This chain links TRBV11-2 with TRBJ2-5, with D possibly matching TRBD1 (5 bases). V gave up 5 bases and J gave up 5 bases, with 9 bases separating them. The CDR3 sequence is 12 residues long. Germline-derived CDR1 and CDR2 are SGHAT and FQNNGV. The CDR3, as DNA: TGTGCCAGCAGCAGGGGTCGGGAGACCCAGTACTTC. Protein sequence: CASSRGRETQYF.